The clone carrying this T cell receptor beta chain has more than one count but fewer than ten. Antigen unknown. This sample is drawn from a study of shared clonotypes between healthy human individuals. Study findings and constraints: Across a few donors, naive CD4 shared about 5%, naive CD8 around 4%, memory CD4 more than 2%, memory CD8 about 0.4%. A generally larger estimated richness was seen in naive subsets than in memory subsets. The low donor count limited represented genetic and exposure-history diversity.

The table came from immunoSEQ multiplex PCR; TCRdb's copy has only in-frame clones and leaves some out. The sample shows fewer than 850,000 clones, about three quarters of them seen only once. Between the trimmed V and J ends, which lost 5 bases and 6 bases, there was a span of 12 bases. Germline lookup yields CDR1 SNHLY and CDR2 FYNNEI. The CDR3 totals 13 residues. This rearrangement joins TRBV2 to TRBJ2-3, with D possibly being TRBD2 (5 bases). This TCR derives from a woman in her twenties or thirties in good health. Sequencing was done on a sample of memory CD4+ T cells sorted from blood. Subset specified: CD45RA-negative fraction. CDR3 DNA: TGTGCCAGCAGTATCTTTTCGGGGGATACGCAGTATTTT. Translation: CASSIFSGDTQYF. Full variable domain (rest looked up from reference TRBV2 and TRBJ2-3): EPEVTQTPSHQVTQMGQEVILRCVPISNHLYFYWYRQILGQKVEFLVSFYNNEISEKSEIFDDQFSVERPDGSNFTLKIRSTKLEDSAMYFCASSIFSGDTQYFGPGTRLTVL.